This note documents a single T cell receptor (beta chain) sequence. The antigen is undetermined. The planned depth of sequencing spanned 1 in 200,000 to 1 in 1 million T cells. The repertoire was sequenced with immunoSEQ multiplex PCR; TCRdb's copy has only in-frame clones and lacks some. There are 300,000 to 400,000 clones in the sample; about 61% occur only once, and around 6.5% lies in the top ten. This entry comes from a study of cytotoxic CD8 clonotypes in ibrutinib-treated CLL. Study-wide results and limits: Timing of sampling differed between sustained-remission and progressing patients.

Deletions cut 4 bases from V and 4 bases from J, with 22 bases between. The CDR3 consists of 17 residues. Germline loops: CDR1 LNHDA, CDR2 SQIVND (reference sequence). This chain uses TRBV19 with TRBJ2-5; D tentatively reads TRBD1 or TRBD2 (6 bases each). Here the sequenced sample was PBMCs, taken after 36 months of ibrutinib treatment. This sequence originates from a human donor with chronic lymphocytic leukemia. The CDR3 sequence is CASSRGDEGGYGETQYF. For the CDR3, the DNA is TGTGCCAGTAGTAGGGGCGATGAGGGGGGATACGGAGAGACCCAGTACTTC.